This entry is about one T cell receptor (beta chain). Its antigen is still unknown. The CDR3 extends over 16 amino acids. The germline V and J ends were trimmed by 1 base and 0 bases, with 11 bases remaining between them. Germline loops: CDR1 MGHRA, CDR2 YSYEKL. This entry comes from a study of tumor-infiltrating lymphocytes in localized non-small cell lung cancer. Sequenced by immunoSEQ multiplex PCR; TCRdb stores in-frame clones only, minus some. The data contain roughly 16,000 clones, approximately 70% of them singletons. General study results and limits: No link was found between tumor T-cell fraction and recurrence-free survival.

The sequence was obtained from a human donor with non-small cell lung cancer. This chain links TRBV4-1 with TRBJ2-3; D possibly corresponds to TRBD1 (5 bases). The sequencing input was lung tumor tissue. CDR3 sequence (DNA): TGCGCCAGCAGCCAAGTTGCAACAGGTAGCACAGATACGCAGTATTTT. It codes for CASSQVATGSTDTQYF.